The table lists the clone carrying this T cell receptor beta chain with a few counts. This sample stems from a study of blood T cell repertoires in COVID-19. Study-level background: Acute and convalescent COVID-19 specimens originated in the United States, Italy and Spain. T cells, B-cell-depleted T cells, or PBMCs supplied cDNA or gDNA.

Per germline, CDR1 SGHRS and CDR2 YFSETQ. V shed 3 bases and J shed 8 bases, with 20 bases lying between them. The CDR3 spans 16 residues. Authors' processing steps: Amplification of reference gene primers provided the estimated nucleated cell counts. Generated by immunoSEQ multiplex PCR, the TCRdb table keeps only in-frame clones and is missing some. V, J and clone size were drawn from that table, and D and trimming were deduced from the DNA. The data contain approximately 140,000 clones, around four fifths of them singletons. The source material was peripheral blood. The chain combines TRBV5-1 with TRBJ2-2, with TRBD2 as a possible D gene (5 bases). The TCR originated in a man between 65 and 79 years old with acute or convalescent COVID-19. CDR3 bases: TGCGCCAGCAGCTCCTCCTCCGGGCCTAGAGGGGGGGAGCTGTTTTTT. Its protein product is CASSSSSGPRGGELFF.